The table lists the clone carrying this T cell receptor (beta chain) with a count of one. The antigen is not known. The PCR used 60 Vbeta and 13 Jbeta primers. Sequenced by immunoSEQ multiplex PCR; TCRdb stores in-frame clones only, minus some. Seen here are some 150,000 clones, over 65% observed once, and the top ten hold 3% to 4%. The length of the CDR3 is 14 residues. Germline V gene sequence: CDR1 GTSNPN, CDR2 SVGIG (reference sequence). V was pared by 7 bases and J by 0 bases, with 16 bases between. This entry comes from a study of cytomegalovirus exposure and HLA in healthy donors. Notes on the study in general: The authors reported that TCR beta sequences could predict HLA-A and HLA-B alleles. These predictions were accurate for most subjects in the first cohort. In a later analysis, a missense DCLRE1C variant was linked to TCR beta V- and J-gene trimming. In vitro checks showed that a few CMV-associated chains really do target CMV antigens.

The sequence derives from a woman in her thirties or forties in good health and CMV-seronegative. The chain links TRBV30 to TRBJ2-7; TRBD2 might be the D (6 bases). The source material was PBMCs. In DNA, the CDR3 is TGTGCCTATCTAAGAACTAGCAACTCCTACGAGCAGTACTTC. Amino acid sequence: CAYLRTSNSYEQYF.